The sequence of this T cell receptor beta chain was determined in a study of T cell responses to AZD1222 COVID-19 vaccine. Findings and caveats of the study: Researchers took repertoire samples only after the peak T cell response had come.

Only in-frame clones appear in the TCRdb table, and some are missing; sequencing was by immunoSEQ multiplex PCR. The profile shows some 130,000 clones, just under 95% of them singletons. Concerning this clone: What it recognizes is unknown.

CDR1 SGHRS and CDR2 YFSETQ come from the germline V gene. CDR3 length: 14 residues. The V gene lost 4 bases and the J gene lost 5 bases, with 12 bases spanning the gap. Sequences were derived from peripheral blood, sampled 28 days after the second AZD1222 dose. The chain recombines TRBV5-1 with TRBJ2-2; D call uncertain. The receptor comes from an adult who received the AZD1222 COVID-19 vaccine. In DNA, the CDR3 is TGCGCCAGCAGCATATCGAGTGGGACCGGGGAGCTGTTTTTT. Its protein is CASSISSGTGELFF.